The entry below describes one T cell receptor (beta chain). Its target is unknown. Assay: immunoSEQ multiplex PCR; the TCRdb copy retains only in-frame clones and omits some. This sample has tens of thousands of clones, with roughly 80% found just once. The data originate from a study of memory CD4+ T cells and cytomegalovirus serostatus. Study-level information: Healthy Belgian adult donors included 9 or 10 CMV-positive and 24 CMV-negative people. Study results and limitations: Each of 65 to 75 CMV-associated TCRbeta sequences occurred in one to five individuals. Suggested: most of the CMV-linked TCR signature lies in CD4+ memory cells.

The sort gate was single viable CD3+CD4+CD8-CD45RO+ cells for memory CD4+ T cells. Germline CDR1 SNHLY, CDR2 FYNNEI. Trimming shortened V by 3 bases and J by 0 bases, and 9 bases separated the two germline ends. The CDR3 is 15 residues long. The source material was memory CD4+ T cells from blood. This sequence originates from an adult in good health and CMV-seronegative. The chain recombines TRBV2 with TRBJ1-3; no firm D call. In nucleotides, the CDR3 is TGTGCCAGCAGTGATGGACGGCGCTCTGGAAACACCATATATTTT. This sequence encodes CASSDGRRSGNTIYF.